Below are 23 T cell receptor beta chains sequenced from a single sample in a study of T cells after yellow fever vaccination. TCRdb called the 5' RACE reads again in MiXCR, with one record for every CDR3 protein. The sample consists of about 160,000 distinct CDR3 sequences, roughly a tenth of them appearing once. The material sequenced was CD8+ T cells sorted from PBMCs, taken 45 days after the yellow fever booster vaccination. The receptors come from a man aged 18 to 30 who received the YFV17D yellow fever vaccine.

This clonotype was picked up many times. This chain joins TRBV7-9 and TRBJ2-7; 11 bases map to TRBD1. CDR3 length: 15 residues. Unmatched junction bases numbered 5, after V lost 4 bases and J lost 3 bases. The germline V gene encodes CDR1 SEHNR and CDR2 FQNEAQ (reference sequence). The CDR3 reads CASSSGQGVNYEQYF. CDR3 nucleotides: TGTGCCAGCAGCTCGGGACAGGGGGTAAACTACGAGCAGTACTTC.

This clonotype was seen many times. The chain has TRBV6-2 or TRBV6-3 and TRBJ2-2; TRBD1 is a possible D gene (5 bases). Trimming removed 0 bases at V and 4 bases at J, with 6 bases between. CDR3 length equals 14 residues. Germline CDR1 and CDR2: MNHEY and SVGEGT. The CDR3 here is CASSYSQGTGELFF. The DNA of the CDR3 is TGTGCCAGCAGTTACTCGCAGGGCACCGGGGAGCTGTTTTTT.

At least ten counts were recorded for this clonotype. The CDR3 DNA follows: TGTGCCAGCAGGCCCGCAAAGGGCTATGGCTACACCTTC. This encodes CASRPAKGYGYTF. The V call is TRBV12-3 or TRBV12-4, the J call TRBJ1-2; unclear D gene. The V gene lost 6 bases and the J gene lost 4 bases, with 12 bases spanning the gap. The CDR3 sequence is 13 residues long.

This clonotype was seen only a few times. J is TRBJ2-3 and V is TRBV6-5, with TRBD1 identical over 8 bases. Trimming at V came to 0 bases and at J to 3 bases, leaving 5 bases not matched to a gene. Germline V gene data show CDR1 as MNHEY and CDR2 as SVGAGI. CDR3 length: 16 amino acids. The CDR3 region has the DNA TGTGCCAGCAGTTACTCGCAGGGGGCAACGACAGATACGCAGTATTTT. Translated: CASSYSQGATTDTQYF.

This clonotype was detected a few times. CDR3: CATSDFGYEQFF. The DNA of the CDR3 is TGTGCCACCAGTGATTTTGGGTATGAGCAGTTCTTC. V and J are TRBV24-1 and TRBJ2-1; D ambiguous. The germline V gene has CDR1 KGHDR and CDR2 SFDVKD. CDR3 size: 12 residues. Trimming left V 1 base short and J 8 bases short, with 5 bases between.

This clonotype was counted a few times. The chain links TRBV12-5 to TRBJ2-2; TRBD1 aligns across 9 bases. CDR3 size: 17 residues. Germline V lookup: CDR1 LGHNT, CDR2 FRNRAP. V shed 3 bases and J 5 bases; nucleotides not matched to a gene: 10. The CDR3 DNA follows: TGTGCTAGTGGTTTCCTCCGGGACAGGGTAGTAACCGGGGAGCTGTTTTTT. It translates to CASGFLRDRVVTGELFF.

This clonotype was counted a few times. The V call is TRBV4-1, the J call TRBJ2-3, with 9 bases matching TRBD2. Trimming took 1 base from V and 0 from J; bases not matched to a gene: 5. CDR3 length: 17 residues. The germline CDR1 and CDR2 sequences are MGHRA and YSYEKL. The CDR3 sequence: CASSQVSGTSSTDTQYF. CDR3 bases: TGCGCCAGCAGCCAAGTTTCCGGGACTAGCAGCACAGATACGCAGTATTTT.

This clonotype came up a few times. The chain employs TRBV19 and TRBJ1-1; D is uncertain. The germline CDR1 and CDR2 sequences are LNHDA and SQIVND (reference sequence). The CDR3 is 15 amino acids. V lost 6 bases and J 3 bases, leaving 17 bases between the germline ends. The CDR3 nucleotides are TGTGCCAGTAGACCCCCTTTGGGGTGGGACACTGAAGCTTTCTTT. It yields the protein CASRPPLGWDTEAFF.

This clonotype occurred a few times. This chain joins TRBV4-1 and TRBJ1-6; 11 bases map to TRBD1. CDR1 and CDR2 from the germline V gene are MGHRA and YSYEKL. The V segment lost 4 bases and the J segment 10 bases; nucleotides outside the gene matches: 9. The CDR3 consists of 16 residues. The CDR3: CASSLKPGQGVSPLHF. The CDR3 DNA reads TGCGCCAGCAGCCTAAAACCGGGACAGGGGGTCTCACCCCTCCACTTT.

The table lists this clonotype with a few counts. The chain employs TRBV7-9 and TRBJ2-7; 8 bases fit TRBD1. CDR3 length: 13 amino acids. Trimming at V came to 4 bases and at J to 5 bases, leaving 4 bases not matched to a gene. Germline V gene lookup returns CDR1 SEHNR and CDR2 FQNEAQ (reference sequence). The CDR3 protein is CASSWTGSDEQYF. The CDR3 bases are TGTGCCAGCAGCTGGACAGGGTCCGACGAGCAGTACTTC. Supplemented by reference TRBV7-9 and TRBJ2-7, the full variable domain reads DTGVSQNPRHKITKRGQNVTFRCDPISEHNRLYWYRQTLGQGPEFLTYFQNEAQLEKSRLLSDRFSAERPKGSFSTLEIQRTEQGDSAMYLCASSWTGSDEQYFGPGTRLTVT.

The V gene is TRBV9, the J gene TRBJ2-3; the D is unclear. V was pared by 1 base and J by 0 bases, with 12 bases between. The CDR3 spans 16 residues. CDR1 is SGDLS and CDR2 is YYNGEE in the germline V gene. This chain's CDR3 is CASSVHGGISTDTQYF. The CDR3 coding sequence is TGTGCCAGCAGCGTACACGGTGGGATAAGCACAGATACGCAGTATTTT.

This clonotype was counted at least ten times. The chain combines TRBV27 with TRBJ2-5; the D is unclear. The V and J ends lost 6 bases and 4 bases respectively, with 21 bases between them. Germline V gene sequence: CDR1 MNHEY, CDR2 SMNVEV (reference sequence). This CDR3 region has 16 residues. The DNA of the CDR3 is TGTGCCAGCAGCCCCGGGTGGACGGAGATTCTAGAGACCCAGTACTTC. Translated, it gives CASSPGWTEILETQYF.

In its sample, this clonotype was seen many times. CDR3 region: CASSVDTGELFF. The CDR3, as DNA: TGTGCCAGCAGTGTGGACACCGGGGAGCTGTTTTTT. V and J are TRBV6-5 and TRBJ2-2, with D unclear. The V end was cut by 5 bases, the J end by 3 bases, with 4 bases between. Germline-derived CDR1 and CDR2 are MNHEY and SVGAGI. The CDR3 has 12 residues.

The rearrangement links TRBV4-1 to TRBJ1-5; D possibly corresponds to TRBD1 (5 bases). V gave up 5 bases and J gave up 6 bases, with 11 bases separating them. The CDR3 is 13 residues long. The germline V gene has CDR1 MGHRA and CDR2 YSYEKL. The CDR3 reads CASSVPGGQPQHF. CDR3 nucleotides: TGCGCCAGCAGCGTTCCGGGGGGTCAGCCCCAGCATTTT.

The rearrangement links TRBV19 to TRBJ2-1; TRBD1 aligns across 10 bases. The CDR3 consists of 13 residues. J gave up 5 bases and V 11 bases, and 6 bases lay outside the gene matches. The germline gives CDR1 LNHDA, CDR2 SQIVND (reference sequence). The CDR3 protein is CAAGTGANNEQFF. CDR3 coding DNA: TGTGCCGCCGGGACAGGGGCTAACAATGAGCAGTTCTTC.

This clonotype was seen ten or more times. The gene calls are TRBV5-1 and TRBJ2-5; no definite D call. Germline-derived CDR1 and CDR2 are SGHRS and YFSETQ. The CDR3 is 15 residues long. The V end was cut by 1 base, the J end by 7 bases, with 17 bases between. Here the CDR3 DNA reads TGCGCCAGCAGCTTGCATGACCCACTTTGGGGGACCCAGTACTTC. This sequence encodes CASSLHDPLWGTQYF.

Ten or more counts support this clonotype. The V and J genes are TRBV6-4 and TRBJ2-1; 7 bases fit TRBD2. V dropped 0 bases and J dropped 5; count of bases not matched to a gene: 7. This CDR3 is built from 16 residues. The germline CDR1 and CDR2 sequences are MRHNA and SNTAGT. In nucleotides, the CDR3 is TGTGCCAGCAGTGACTCCGCTGGCGGGGGAAACAATGAGCAGTTCTTC. Its translation: CASSDSAGGGNNEQFF.

This clonotype was seen only a few times. The genes are TRBV7-2 and TRBJ2-5; TRBD2 matches at 7 bases. V lost 3 bases, J lost 3 bases, and 7 bases stayed unmatched. There are 15 residues in the CDR3. Per the germline V gene, CDR1 is SGHTA and CDR2 is FQGNSA. This chain's CDR3 is CASSFLSREEETQYF. DNA of the CDR3: TGTGCCAGCAGCTTTTTGTCCCGGGAGGAAGAGACCCAGTACTTC. The whole variable domain, filled in from reference TRBV7-2 and TRBJ2-5, reads GAGVSQSPSNKVTEKGKDVELRCDPISGHTALYWYRQSLGQGLEFLIYFQGNSAPDKSGLPSDRFSAERTGGSVSTLTIQRTQQEDSAVYLCASSFLSREEETQYFGPGTRLLVL.

In this sample, this clonotype turned up a few times. The J gene is TRBJ2-7, the V gene TRBV12-5, with TRBD1 identical over 8 bases. V dropped 5 bases and J dropped 0; count of bases not matched to a gene: 6. Germline V gene sequence: CDR1 LGHNT, CDR2 FRNRAP. The CDR3 extends over 15 amino acids. The CDR3 loop is CASGQDRVSSYEQYF. The CDR3 coding sequence is TGTGCTAGTGGTCAGGACAGGGTCAGCTCCTACGAGCAGTACTTC.

At least ten counts were recorded for this clonotype. The chain employs TRBV7-9 and TRBJ2-3, with D perhaps assigned TRBD1 or TRBD2 (5 bases each). The germline gives CDR1 SEHNR, CDR2 FQNEAQ (reference sequence). The CDR3 extends over 15 amino acids. V was clipped by 2 bases and J by 0 bases, with 9 bases between them. CDR3 amino acids: CASSLTWDSTDTQYF. CDR3 sequence (DNA): TGTGCCAGCAGCTTAACCTGGGACAGCACAGATACGCAGTATTTT. Full variable domain (remainder filled in from reference TRBV7-9 and TRBJ2-3): DTGVSQNPRHKITKRGQNVTFRCDPISEHNRLYWYRQTLGQGPEFLTYFQNEAQLEKSRLLSDRFSAERPKGSFSTLEIQRTEQGDSAMYLCASSLTWDSTDTQYFGPGTRLTVL.

This clonotype was counted a few times. One end of the junction is discordant with germline, which a read error may explain. The rearrangement joins TRBV29-1 to TRBJ2-1, with 8 nucleotides matching TRBD1. The length of the CDR3 is 14 residues. The germline CDR1 and CDR2 sequences are SQVTM and ANQGSEA. This CDR3 is CSVEGQGTYNEQFF. CDR3 in DNA: TGCAGCGTAGAAGGACAGGGAACCTACAATGAGCAGTTCTTC.

The chain has TRBV5-1 and TRBJ1-1; D perhaps matches TRBD1 (5 bases). Trimming removed 7 bases at V and 1 base at J, with 14 bases between. The germline V gene has CDR1 SGHRS and CDR2 YFSETQ. The CDR3 totals 14 residues. Written as DNA, the CDR3 is TGCGCCAGCGTTCCCGGGACGGGGAACACTGAAGCTTTCTTT. The encoded protein is CASVPGTGNTEAFF.

The chain couples TRBV11-2 to TRBJ1-4; D not resolved. CDR3 length: 16 residues. Per germline, CDR1 SGHAT and CDR2 FQNNGV. The V and J ends lost 6 bases and 0 bases respectively, with 14 bases between them. CDR3 DNA sequence: TGTGCCAGCAGTTCCCCTCGGCATACAACTAATGAAAAACTGTTTTTT. Protein sequence: CASSSPRHTTNEKLFF.